This T cell receptor beta chain came from a study of PD-L1 blockade in urothelial cancer. The assay was immunoSEQ multiplex PCR, and TCRdb's table has in-frame clones only and misses some. The table includes about 52,000 clones, 75% to 90% detected once. Trimming stripped 3 bases from V and 5 bases from J, with 13 bases between. Per germline, CDR1 KGHSH and CDR2 LQKENI. The CDR3 has 14 amino acids. Time point in this sample: pretreatment peripheral blood. The chain employs TRBV18 and TRBJ2-5; a weak D match, TRBD1 (6 bases). This receptor was identified in a man aged 45 to 65 with urothelial cancer. The sample consisted of PBMCs, taken around atezolizumab (anti-PD-L1) treatment. The CDR3 loop is CASSPTTGRETQYF. CDR3 nucleotide sequence: TGTGCCAGCTCACCGACGACAGGTCGGGAGACCCAGTACTTC.